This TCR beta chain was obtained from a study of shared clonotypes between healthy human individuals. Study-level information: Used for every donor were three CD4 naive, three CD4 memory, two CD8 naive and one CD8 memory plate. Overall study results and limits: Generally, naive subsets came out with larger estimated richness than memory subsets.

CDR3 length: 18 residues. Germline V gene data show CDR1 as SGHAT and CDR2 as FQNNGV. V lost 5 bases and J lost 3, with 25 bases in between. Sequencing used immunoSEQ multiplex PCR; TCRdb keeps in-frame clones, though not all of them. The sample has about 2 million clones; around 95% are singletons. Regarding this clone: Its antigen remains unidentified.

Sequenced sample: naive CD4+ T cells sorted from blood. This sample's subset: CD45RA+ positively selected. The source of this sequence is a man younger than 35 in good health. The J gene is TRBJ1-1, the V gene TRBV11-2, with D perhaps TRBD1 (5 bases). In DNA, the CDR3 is TGTGCCAGCAGCCCAGGGACCGTGACACGGATGGTCTACACTGAAGCTTTCTTT. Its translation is CASSPGTVTRMVYTEAFF.